The rows below give T cell receptor beta chains drawn from one sample of a study of blood T cell repertoires in COVID-19. The data were produced by immunoSEQ multiplex PCR, yet TCRdb's version contains in-frame clones alone and is incomplete. The sample records under 450,000 clones, 88% being singletons. What was sequenced was peripheral blood. These TCRs come from a woman in her 50s with COVID-19, enrolled during active disease. Both conserved end residues are part of each CDR3.

V gene	J gene	CDR3 protein
TRBV2	TRBJ2-2	CASSAGIGELFF
TRBV30	TRBJ2-3	CAWTVSGGADTQYF
TRBV19	TRBJ1-4	CASRHRGGEKLFF
TRBV28	TRBJ1-5	CASSPGQGRNQPQHF
TRBV7-6	TRBJ2-2	CASSLRAGALTGELFF
TRBV5-4	TRBJ1-1	CASSSTGAEAFF
TRBV9	TRBJ2-1	CASSGTSGGRGEQFF
TRBV19	TRBJ1-2	CASSMQGGGYTF
TRBV5-1	TRBJ1-4	CASSRGQGDEKLFF
TRBV23-1	TRBJ2-5	CASSQKDSLQETQYF
TRBV27	TRBJ2-1	CASSLFLWDIQFF
TRBV23-1	TRBJ1-1	CASRKQESTEAFF
TRBV19	TRBJ1-5	CASSIGMAGQPQHF
TRBV27	TRBJ1-2	CASSPGTGDYGYTF
TRBV19	TRBJ2-7	CASRSGTGGFEQYF
TRBV5-1	TRBJ2-3	CASSPSFRSSTDTQYF
TRBV6-5	TRBJ2-7	CASRGTGVSYEQYF
TRBV9	TRBJ2-1	CASSATGAAEQFF
TRBV29-1	TRBJ1-2	CSVKGQTYGYTF
TRBV18	TRBJ1-3	CASAAGTGGGNTIYF
TRBV6-1	TRBJ2-5	CASSEQGQETQYF
TRBV6-2/TRBV6-3	TRBJ1-1	CASSYTTGGPSAEAFF
TRBV7-9	TRBJ1-2	CASTRGGETYGYTF
TRBV12-3/TRBV12-4	TRBJ1-1	CASTRQGWTEAFF
TRBV29-1	TRBJ2-3	CSVEQGFTDTQYF
TRBV30	TRBJ1-1	CAWSVYLSSWTGLNTEAFF
TRBV10-3	TRBJ2-3	CAISDTTSGGSTDTQYF
TRBV10-1	TRBJ1-1	CASSLDRGREAFF
TRBV3-1/TRBV3-2	TRBJ2-7	CASSLTGTGEQYF
TRBV20-1	TRBJ1-3	CSASPSSGNTIYF
TRBV27	TRBJ2-2	CASSLKDSGDTGELFF
TRBV2	TRBJ1-4	CASTRGLNEKLFF
TRBV25-1	TRBJ1-1	CASSESRQGVTEAFF
TRBV5-1	TRBJ2-3	CASRLGLSGGTDTQYF
TRBV27	TRBJ2-7	CASASGTGGYEQYF
TRBV3-1/TRBV3-2	TRBJ2-1	CASSQDSGGAREQFF
TRBV3-1/TRBV3-2	TRBJ2-3	CASSQTGGTTDTQYF
TRBV9	TRBJ2-3	CASSVDPADTQYF
TRBV5-1	TRBJ2-2	CASSLIPGLNTGELFF
TRBV19	TRBJ1-2	CASSITHSGPNYGYTF
TRBV29-1	TRBJ1-2	CSVERGEPNYGYTF
TRBV21-1	TRBJ2-3	CASSTPTSREDTDTQYF
TRBV27	TRBJ1-6	CASSDRAGVNSPLHF
TRBV4-1	TRBJ2-3	CASSQDRDRVMGDTQYF
TRBV6-5	TRBJ1-1	CAISKGQTEAFF
TRBV6-5	TRBJ2-1	CASSRTGGLDEQFF
TRBV29-1	TRBJ1-1	CSARTGGNTEAFF
TRBV2	TRBJ2-2	CASTGNTGELFF
TRBV4-2	TRBJ1-2	CASSQDLQIYGYTF
TRBV24-1	TRBJ1-5	CATSGGRNQPQHF
TRBV6-5	TRBJ1-4	CATNRVGDEKLFF
TRBV11-3	TRBJ2-7	CASSSQASYEQYF
TRBV27	TRBJ2-1	CASTSGGASYNEQFF
TRBV5-1	TRBJ2-7	CASSWGVGTSYEQYF
TRBV4-1	TRBJ1-4	CASSPDRVVTNEKLFF
TRBV9	TRBJ1-2	CASSVVAGGSYGYTF
TRBV5-4	TRBJ2-2	CASSAGGAETGELFF